This T cell receptor beta chain was documented in a study of blood T cell repertoires in COVID-19. Study-wide background: The United States, Italy and Spain supplied acute and convalescent COVID-19 samples. The cDNA or gDNA used as material had been derived from T cells, B-cell-depleted T cells, or PBMCs.

In germline, CDR1 is KGHSH, CDR2 LQKENI. CDR3 length: 13 amino acids. The V end was cut by 5 bases, the J end by 5 bases, with 12 bases between. In the authors' methods: Reference gene primer amplification gave nucleated cell count estimates. The assay was immunoSEQ multiplex PCR, and TCRdb's table has in-frame clones only and misses some. V and J calls and clone size follow that table, whereas D and trimming were derived from the DNA. The sample yields a few hundred thousand clones, roughly 86% seen once. The clonotype comes from a man aged 35-49 years who had recovered from COVID-19. The specimen was peripheral blood. The J gene is TRBJ1-1, the V gene TRBV18, with D perhaps TRBD1 (6 bases). This CDR3 reads CASSNTGSTEAFF. The DNA for the CDR3 is TGTGCCAGCTCAAACACAGGGAGTACTGAAGCTTTCTTT.